A single sample gave rise to the 14 T cell receptor beta chains below, sequenced in a study of T cells in Graves' hyperthyroidism and ophthalmopathy (dated by TCRdb to about 2019). The library relied on multiplex PCR. The sequencing machine was an Illumina HiSeq 2000. The TCR beta CDR3 regions were amplified from RNA transcripts. A first-round RT-PCR of the TCR CDR3 used the HTBI primer set with the Qiagen OneStep RT-PCR kit. TCRdb cleaned the public reads at Q25 with fastp, built clones with MiXCR and kept in-frame beta chains. Rows merge per CDR3 protein into single entries with the most common DNA and genes. The sample yields a few hundred thousand distinct CDR3 sequences; roughly 16% were counted once. The ten largest clones add up to about 31% of the sample. Specimen: blood. All receptors derive from a woman in her twenties or thirties with Graves' ophthalmopathy.

As for this clonotype: A much larger clone differs from this one at a single base, so this may be a read error. The rearrangement joins TRBV7-2 to TRBJ2-7; D not certain. CDR3 length equals 13 residues. Germline lookup yields CDR1 SGHTA and CDR2 FQGNSA. The CDR3 DNA follows: TGTGCCAGCAGCTTAGTCTCCTCCTGCGAGCAGTACTTC. Protein product: CASSLVSSCEQYF.

This chain uses TRBV6-4 with TRBJ1-1; unclear D gene. V was clipped by 5 bases and J by 1 base, with 11 bases between them. The CDR3 has 14 residues. CDR1 MRHNA and CDR2 SNTAGT come from the germline V gene. CDR3 in DNA: TGTGCCAGCAGTTACGGGCGCACGAACACTGAAGCTTTCTTT. Translating gives CASSYGRTNTEAFF.

The sample holds many counts of this clonotype. An end of the junction differs from the germline gene, which may be a read error. The chain recombines TRBV5-1 with TRBJ2-7, with 9 bases lining up with TRBD2. Germline V lookup: CDR1 SGHRS, CDR2 YFSETQ. The CDR3 consists of 14 residues. CDR3 bases: TGTGCCAGCAGCTTAGCTAGCGGGACCTACGAGCAGTACTTC. The encoded protein is CASSLASGTYEQYF.

This clonotype has a count of ten or more. The chain uses TRBV12-3 or TRBV12-4 and TRBJ2-5; TRBD2 agrees at 7 bases. CDR3 length: 17 residues. The junction had 16 bases not matched to a gene; V was cut back by 5 bases and J by 4 bases. Here the CDR3 DNA reads TGTGCCAGCAGTGCGCCCGAGGAGGGCGGGAGCGCAGAGACCCAGTACTTC. Encoded protein: CASSAPEEGGSAETQYF.

This clonotype was counted a few times. The chain has TRBV2 and TRBJ2-1, with 13 positions matching TRBD2. The CDR3 loop spans 19 amino acids. Germline CDR1 and CDR2: SNHLY and FYNNEI. The V segment lost 0 bases and the J segment 3 bases; nucleotides outside the gene matches: 8. In DNA form, the CDR3 reads TGTGCCAGCAGTGAAGCTGGACGGACTAGCGGGAGTCACTACAATGAGCAGTTCTTC. This sequence encodes CASSEAGRTSGSHYNEQFF.

With regard to this clonotype: This clone may be a read error of a much larger clone one base away. The J gene is TRBJ2-7, the V gene TRBV28, with 7 bases matching TRBD1. J was trimmed by 8 bases and V by 3 bases; bases with no gene match: 13. Germline CDR1 MDHEN, CDR2 SYDVKM. The CDR3 is made up of 15 amino acids. In nucleotides, the CDR3 is TGTGCCAGCAGTTTCACAAGCCCAGGGGGTGAGAAGCAGTACTTC. This encodes CASSFTSPGGEKQYF.

The V and J genes are TRBV15 and TRBJ2-3, with 11 nucleotides matching TRBD1. This CDR3 is built from 16 residues. CDR1 and CDR2 (germline): LNHNV, YYDKDF (reference sequence). With 3 bases clipped from V and 3 bases from J, the junction kept 5 bases outside the gene matches. The CDR3 sequence: CATSRDRGLLTDTQYF. DNA for the CDR3: TGTGCCACCAGCAGGGACAGGGGGCTCTTGACAGATACGCAGTATTTT.

This clonotype was counted many times. The J gene is TRBJ2-3, the V gene TRBV11-3; TRBD2 matches at 9 bases. CDR1 and CDR2 from the germline V gene are SGHNT and YENEEA. The CDR3 is 18 amino acids. The V and J ends lost 4 bases and 3 bases, in that order; junction bases with no gene match: 14. The CDR3 DNA sequence: TGTGCCAGCAGCTCCGGACTAGCGACAAATGAATTGACAGATACGCAGTATTTT. Its protein is CASSSGLATNELTDTQYF.

This clonotype has a count of ten or more. The chain links TRBV11-2 to TRBJ2-1, with 11 bases fitting TRBD2. Germline-derived CDR1 and CDR2 are SGHAT and FQNNGV. The CDR3 loop spans 14 amino acids. Unmatched junction bases numbered 6, after V lost 5 bases and J lost 9 bases. The CDR3 region has the DNA TGTGCCAGCAGCAGGACTAGCGGGCACCCTGAGCAGTTCTTC. This sequence encodes CASSRTSGHPEQFF. Full variable domain (outside the CDR3, taken from reference TRBV11-2 and TRBJ2-1): EAGVAQSPRYKIIEKRQSVAFWCNPISGHATLYWYQQILGQGPKLLIQFQNNGVVDDSQLPKDRFSAERLKGVDSTLKIQPAKLEDSAVYLCASSRTSGHPEQFFGPGTRLTVL.

This clonotype came up many times. CDR3 nucleotides: TGTGCCAGCAGTTACTCGCTAGCGGGAGACACCGGGGAGCTGTTTTTT. This translates into CASSYSLAGDTGELFF. The rearrangement uses TRBV6-5 and TRBJ2-2, with 10 bases identical to TRBD2. Germline V lookup: CDR1 MNHEY, CDR2 SVGAGI. Germline trimming cut 0 bases from V and 3 bases from J; bases unmatched to any gene: 1. This CDR3 has 16 amino acids.

This clonotype was detected many times. The V gene is TRBV20-1, the J gene TRBJ2-5; D is unresolved. V was trimmed by 3 bases and J by 3 bases, leaving 11 bases between them. The CDR3 has 13 amino acids. The germline V gene has CDR1 DFQATT and CDR2 SNEGSKA (reference sequence). CDR3 residues: CSASSVVKETQYF. For the CDR3, the DNA is TGCAGTGCTAGTTCTGTAGTCAAAGAGACCCAGTACTTC.

In its sample, this clonotype was seen a few times. The DNA of the CDR3 is TGTGCCAGCAGTTCTATATCATGCTTACAGGGTTTCGCCAAAAACATTCAGTACTTC. Translated: CASSSISCLQGFAKNIQYF. The chain uses TRBV11-3 and TRBJ2-4; a weak D match, TRBD1 (6 bases). V was trimmed by 6 bases and J by 1 base, leaving 25 bases between them. The CDR3 loop spans 19 amino acids. The V gene's germline CDR1 is SGHNT and CDR2 YENEEA.

This clonotype was observed many times. The chain is built from TRBV28 and TRBJ2-3; D remains ambiguous. Trimming stripped 5 bases from V and 5 bases from J, with 11 bases between. The CDR3 has 13 amino acids. The germline CDR1 and CDR2 sequences are MDHEN and SYDVKM. CDR3 residues: CASSPPEVDTQYF. CDR3 DNA sequence: TGTGCCAGCAGTCCCCCAGAGGTAGATACGCAGTATTTT. Variable domain in full (rest from reference TRBV28 and TRBJ2-3): DVKVTQSSRYLVKRTGEKVFLECVQDMDHENMFWYRQDPGLGLRLIYFSYDVKMKEKGDIPEGYSVSREKKERFSLILESASTNQTSMYLCASSPPEVDTQYFGPGTRLTVL.

In its sample, this clonotype was seen many times. V and J are TRBV28 and TRBJ2-1, with D perhaps TRBD2 (5 bases). V shed 7 bases and J shed 0 bases, with 10 bases lying between them. Germline values: CDR1 MDHEN, CDR2 SYDVKM. This CDR3 spans 14 amino acids. CDR3 nucleotides: TGTGCCAGCACCGGGGAGAACTCCTACAATGAGCAGTTCTTC. This translates into CASTGENSYNEQFF.